This T cell receptor (beta chain) was observed in a study of OX40 agonist ivuxolimab in advanced cancers. General study points: What antigens the expanded peripheral T cells recognized was never established.

The CDR3 covers 16 residues. The V gene's germline CDR1 is SNHLY and CDR2 FYNNEI. A remark on this clone: The antigen remains undetermined. The junction departs from germline at one end; a sequencing error may be responsible.

Autoimmune disease history or systemic immunosuppression barred patients. Researchers took blood at baseline, on cycle 4 day 1, and on cycle 7 day 1. Profiling relied on immunoSEQ multiplex PCR, and the TCRdb table lists in-frame clones only, not all of them. Of some 45,000 clones in the sample, approximately 91% were seen once. The chain employs TRBV2 and TRBJ2-6; tentatively, D is TRBD1 (5 bases). Material: CD4+ or CD8+ T cells sorted from blood, obtained in a trial of the OX40 agonist ivuxolimab. This sequence originates from an adult with an advanced solid tumor such as melanoma, head and neck, liver or kidney cancer. In DNA form, the CDR3 reads TGTGCCAGCACCGAGGTCCTCCTCTCTGGGGCCAGCGTCCTGACTTTC. It specifies CASTEVLLSGASVLTF.